The clone carrying this TCR beta chain has at least ten counts. Its antigen is undetermined. One entry per CDR3 protein, called by TCRdb with MiXCR from the RT-PCR reads. Of approximately 680,000 distinct CDR3 sequences in the sample, more than 15% were seen once. The sample belongs to a study of response to subunit inactivated influenza vaccine. Study-wide results and limits: There was a suggestion from the authors that each seasonal influenza vaccination recruits few new T cells.

CDR3 size: 14 residues. The germline V gene encodes CDR1 SGHRS and CDR2 YFSETQ. Unmatched junction bases numbered 3, after V lost 0 bases and J lost 4 bases. The chain combines TRBV5-1 with TRBJ1-2; 7 positions agree with TRBD1. The source material was PBMCs from blood, sampled roughly 12 days after vaccination. This TCR came from a man over 45 who received an inactivated influenza vaccine. The CDR3 loop reads CASSLGGQIYGYTF. In DNA form, the CDR3 reads TGCGCCAGCAGCTTGGGGGGACAGATCTATGGCTACACCTTC.